This is a list of T cell receptor beta chains from one sample in a study of blood T cells in healthy people across ages. TCRdb processed the 5' RACE reads anew with MiXCR; each CDR3 protein has one entry. The table records around 990,000 distinct CDR3 sequences, 35% to 40% of them present only once. Sequenced material: blood. Every receptor here comes from a man aged 18 to 30 in good health. CDR3s include the opening cysteine and the closing phenylalanine or tryptophan. The order of the fields is J gene, clone size, D gene, V gene, CDR3 DNA, CDR3 protein. The D gene is left open where the match is weak. Clone size is given for some rows only: seen once, a few or many times, or a class if the clone is expanded.

j_call: TRBJ2-3
clone_size: few
d_call: -
v_call: TRBV4-2
cdr3_nt: TGTGCCAGCAGCCGACAGGGGACTACCACAGATACGCAGTATTTT
cdr3_aa: CASSRQGTTTDTQYF

j_call: TRBJ2-1
clone_size: medium-sized
d_call: -
v_call: TRBV5-1
cdr3_nt: TGCGCCAGCAGCGTGTGGGGTTACAATGAGCAGTTCTTC
cdr3_aa: CASSVWGYNEQFF

j_call: TRBJ1-2
clone_size: -
d_call: TRBD1
v_call: TRBV3-1
cdr3_nt: TGTGCCAGCACCGGTGGGACAGGGGCGAACTATGGCTACACCTTC
cdr3_aa: CASTGGTGANYGYTF

j_call: TRBJ1-1
clone_size: -
d_call: -
v_call: TRBV7-2
cdr3_nt: TGTGCCAGCAGCTTAGTTGTGGGTGGGAACACTGAAGCTTTCTTT
cdr3_aa: CASSLVVGGNTEAFF

j_call: TRBJ2-3
clone_size: few
d_call: TRBD2
v_call: TRBV12-3/TRBV12-4
cdr3_nt: TGTGCCAGCAGTCTGAGAGGGCTAGCGGGGGGGTCTAGCACAGATACGCAGTATTTT
cdr3_aa: CASSLRGLAGGSSTDTQYF

j_call: TRBJ2-1
clone_size: -
d_call: TRBD2
v_call: TRBV4-3
cdr3_nt: TGCGCCAGCAGCCAGCAGACTAGCGGGGGCTCCTACAATGAGCAGTTCTTC
cdr3_aa: CASSQQTSGGSYNEQFF

j_call: TRBJ2-7
clone_size: -
d_call: -
v_call: TRBV4-1
cdr3_nt: TGCGCCAGCAGCCAAGGACAGGCCCACGAGCAGTACTTC
cdr3_aa: CASSQGQAHEQYF

j_call: TRBJ2-1
clone_size: -
d_call: -
v_call: TRBV7-8
cdr3_nt: TGTGCCAGCAGCCCCCGTTTCGGAGGGGGGCCCTCCTACAATGAGCAGTTCTTC
cdr3_aa: CASSPRFGGGPSYNEQFF

j_call: TRBJ2-3
clone_size: -
d_call: -
v_call: TRBV20-1
cdr3_nt: TGCAGTGCCCGACAGTCTTTGGGGACAGATACGCAGTATTTT
cdr3_aa: CSARQSLGTDTQYF

j_call: TRBJ1-1
clone_size: few
d_call: TRBD1
v_call: TRBV20-1
cdr3_nt: TGCAGTGCTAGAGAAGGGACAGGAAGGGCTTTCTTT
cdr3_aa: CSAREGTGRAFF

j_call: TRBJ2-3
clone_size: -
d_call: TRBD2
v_call: TRBV4-2
cdr3_nt: TGTGCCAACAGCTCGGTCCCAGCGGGGGTCACAGATACGCAGTATTTT
cdr3_aa: CANSSVPAGVTDTQYF

j_call: TRBJ1-1
clone_size: -
d_call: TRBD1
v_call: TRBV27
cdr3_nt: TGTGCCAGCAGTTTCTCGCAGGGGGCTCTATGGTCTTTCTTT
cdr3_aa: CASSFSQGALWSFF

j_call: TRBJ2-3
clone_size: -
d_call: -
v_call: TRBV5-1
cdr3_nt: TGCGCCAGCAGCCCTCGGACCCAATCAAGCACAGATACGCAGTATTTT
cdr3_aa: CASSPRTQSSTDTQYF

j_call: TRBJ1-1
clone_size: -
d_call: -
v_call: TRBV12-3/TRBV12-4
cdr3_nt: TGTGCCAGCAGTTCCAGTGGGGGGTTAGAGGGGAACACTGAAGCTTTCTTT
cdr3_aa: CASSSSGGLEGNTEAFF

j_call: TRBJ2-7
clone_size: -
d_call: -
v_call: TRBV7-9
cdr3_nt: TGTGCCAGCAGCTTAGAGGGGGGTACTATAGACGAGCAGTACTTC
cdr3_aa: CASSLEGGTIDEQYF

j_call: TRBJ1-2
clone_size: -
d_call: -
v_call: TRBV2
cdr3_nt: TGTGCCAGCAGTGACCGGGGGGGGTCGTATGGCTACACCTTC
cdr3_aa: CASSDRGGSYGYTF

j_call: TRBJ1-6
clone_size: -
d_call: -
v_call: TRBV12-3/TRBV12-4
cdr3_nt: TGTGCCAGCAGTCCGCGGGACGGATTTAATTCACCCCTCCACTTT
cdr3_aa: CASSPRDGFNSPLHF

j_call: TRBJ2-3
clone_size: few
d_call: -
v_call: TRBV20-1
cdr3_nt: TGCAGTGCGGTTCTGCAAAGCACAGATACGCAGTATTTT
cdr3_aa: CSAVLQSTDTQYF

j_call: TRBJ2-3
clone_size: -
d_call: TRBD1
v_call: TRBV2
cdr3_nt: TGTGCCAGCAGTGAGGGACAGGGAGGCACAGATACGCAGTATTTT
cdr3_aa: CASSEGQGGTDTQYF

j_call: TRBJ2-7
clone_size: -
d_call: -
v_call: TRBV29-1
cdr3_nt: TGCAGCGTTGAGCGGCAGGGTTACGAGCAGTACTTC
cdr3_aa: CSVERQGYEQYF

j_call: TRBJ1-2
clone_size: -
d_call: TRBD1
v_call: TRBV10-3
cdr3_nt: TGTGCCATCAGCGGGACAGGGCAAACTGCTGGCTACACCTTC
cdr3_aa: CAISGTGQTAGYTF

j_call: TRBJ1-2
clone_size: -
d_call: -
v_call: TRBV4-2
cdr3_nt: TGTGCCAGCAGCCGCACAGGAGGTCTCGACTATGGCTACACCTTC
cdr3_aa: CASSRTGGLDYGYTF

j_call: TRBJ2-7
clone_size: few
d_call: -
v_call: TRBV7-2
cdr3_nt: TGTGCCAGCAGCTTTACCCATGGGAGCACCTACGAGCAGTACTTC
cdr3_aa: CASSFTHGSTYEQYF

j_call: TRBJ2-1
clone_size: -
d_call: TRBD2
v_call: TRBV12-3/TRBV12-4
cdr3_nt: TGTGCCGGCAGATTGACTAGCGGGGGGCAGGGGGAGCAGTTCTTC
cdr3_aa: CAGRLTSGGQGEQFF

j_call: TRBJ1-5
clone_size: -
d_call: -
v_call: TRBV5-1
cdr3_nt: TGCGCCAGCAGCTTGACGGGACGAGGCAATCAGCCCCAGCATTTT
cdr3_aa: CASSLTGRGNQPQHF

j_call: TRBJ1-1
clone_size: -
d_call: TRBD1
v_call: TRBV29-1
cdr3_nt: TGCAGCGTTGAATCTAGGGACAGGGGGACCTCTGAAGCTTTCTTT
cdr3_aa: CSVESRDRGTSEAFF

j_call: TRBJ1-4
clone_size: -
d_call: TRBD1
v_call: TRBV2
cdr3_nt: TGTGCCAGCAGTGAACCCCCCGGGACAGCTGTTGCAACTAATGAAAAACTGTTTTTT
cdr3_aa: CASSEPPGTAVATNEKLFF

j_call: TRBJ1-2
clone_size: -
d_call: -
v_call: TRBV20-1
cdr3_nt: TGCAGTGCTAGAGTGGACGGTGACTATGGCTACACCTTC
cdr3_aa: CSARVDGDYGYTF

j_call: TRBJ1-5
clone_size: few
d_call: -
v_call: TRBV6-5
cdr3_nt: TGTGCCAGCAGTACCGGCAGCAATCAGCCCCAGCATTTT
cdr3_aa: CASSTGSNQPQHF

j_call: TRBJ2-3
clone_size: -
d_call: TRBD2
v_call: TRBV7-2
cdr3_nt: TGTGCCAGCAGCTTGGATAGCGGGCCACTAAAAAAACCCACAGATACGCAGTATTTT
cdr3_aa: CASSLDSGPLKKPTDTQYF

j_call: TRBJ2-5
clone_size: -
d_call: -
v_call: TRBV5-1
cdr3_nt: TGCGCCAGCAGCTTCGACGCGAACCAAGAGACCCAGTACTTC
cdr3_aa: CASSFDANQETQYF

j_call: TRBJ1-2
clone_size: many
d_call: -
v_call: TRBV4-1
cdr3_nt: TGCGCCAGCAGCCAAGAGCAGGGAAAAAGGGGCTACACCTTC
cdr3_aa: CASSQEQGKRGYTF

j_call: TRBJ2-1
clone_size: many
d_call: -
v_call: TRBV29-1
cdr3_nt: TGCAGCGTTACCCCGCGGGGAATCAAGAATGAGCAGTTCTTC
cdr3_aa: CSVTPRGIKNEQFF

j_call: TRBJ1-3
clone_size: -
d_call: -
v_call: TRBV28
cdr3_nt: TGTGCCAGCAGTTTATGGACCTCTGGAAACACCATATATTTT
cdr3_aa: CASSLWTSGNTIYF

j_call: TRBJ2-7
clone_size: -
d_call: -
v_call: TRBV12-5
cdr3_nt: TGTGCTAGTGGTTTGGCCCCGGACATAGTAGCACAGACGAGCTCCTACAATGAGCAGTACTTC
cdr3_aa: CASGLAPDIVAQTSSYNEQYF

j_call: TRBJ1-4
clone_size: few
d_call: -
v_call: TRBV12-3/TRBV12-4
cdr3_nt: TGTGCCAGCAGCCCACCTACCGGGGCCATGGGCGAAAAACTGTTTTTT
cdr3_aa: CASSPPTGAMGEKLFF

j_call: TRBJ2-1
clone_size: many
d_call: -
v_call: TRBV5-1
cdr3_nt: TGCGCCAGCAGCTCCCAGGGGGGCAATGAGCAGTTCTTC
cdr3_aa: CASSSQGGNEQFF

j_call: TRBJ2-1
clone_size: few
d_call: TRBD1
v_call: TRBV11-1
cdr3_nt: TGTGCCAGCAGCGATCCGGGACAGGGGTCCTCCTACAATGAGCAGTTCTTC
cdr3_aa: CASSDPGQGSSYNEQFF

j_call: TRBJ1-4
clone_size: -
d_call: -
v_call: TRBV5-6
cdr3_nt: TGTGCCAGCAGCTTGGTTTCAGGGACCCAGGAAAAACTGTTTTTT
cdr3_aa: CASSLVSGTQEKLFF

j_call: TRBJ2-1
clone_size: -
d_call: TRBD2
v_call: TRBV7-3
cdr3_nt: TGTGCCAGCAGCTCCACGGGGGGGCACTACAATGAGCAGTTCTTC
cdr3_aa: CASSSTGGHYNEQFF

j_call: TRBJ1-2
clone_size: -
d_call: -
v_call: TRBV5-1
cdr3_nt: TGCGCCAGCAGTATCCTACGACAGTTCAACTATGGCTACACCTTC
cdr3_aa: CASSILRQFNYGYTF

j_call: TRBJ2-7
clone_size: few
d_call: TRBD1
v_call: TRBV12-3/TRBV12-4
cdr3_nt: TGTGCCAGCAGTAACGGGACAGGGGTTAGATACGAGCAGTACTTC
cdr3_aa: CASSNGTGVRYEQYF

j_call: TRBJ1-2
clone_size: few
d_call: TRBD1
v_call: TRBV6-5
cdr3_nt: TGTGCCAGCAGTGTGACAGGGAGCGATGGCTACACCTTC
cdr3_aa: CASSVTGSDGYTF

j_call: TRBJ1-5
clone_size: few
d_call: TRBD1
v_call: TRBV27
cdr3_nt: TGTGCCAGCAGTTCGGACAGGGGTGATCAGCCCCAGCATTTT
cdr3_aa: CASSSDRGDQPQHF

j_call: TRBJ2-1
clone_size: -
d_call: TRBD2
v_call: TRBV2
cdr3_nt: TGTGCCAGCAAGCGGGGCAGGGAAGTCAATGAGCAGTTCTTC
cdr3_aa: CASKRGREVNEQFF

j_call: TRBJ2-3
clone_size: -
d_call: -
v_call: TRBV12-3/TRBV12-4
cdr3_nt: TGTGCCAGCAGTGTAGGGGACACAGATACGCGGTATTTT
cdr3_aa: CASSVGDTDTRYF

j_call: TRBJ1-2
clone_size: few
d_call: -
v_call: TRBV20-1
cdr3_nt: TGCAGTGCTAGATCGGACAAGAACTATGGCTACACCTTC
cdr3_aa: CSARSDKNYGYTF

j_call: TRBJ1-1
clone_size: few
d_call: -
v_call: TRBV6-5
cdr3_nt: TGTGCCAGCAGTTACTCGGGGGAGACTGAAGCTTTCTTT
cdr3_aa: CASSYSGETEAFF